Below, 14 T cell receptor beta chains from the same sample are listed, as sequenced in a study of cytomegalovirus exposure and HLA in healthy donors. This table comes from immunoSEQ multiplex PCR, and its TCRdb copy is limited to in-frame clones, with some not included. The data show about 130,000 clones, with 89% seen just once and around 1.1% held by the top ten. Sequencing was carried out using PBMCs. Receptors originate from a woman between 18 and 30 years old in good health and CMV-seronegative.

The CDR3 sequence is CAWADSPSNQPQHF. The CDR3 region has the DNA TGTGCCTGGGCAGACAGTCCAAGCAATCAGCCCCAGCATTTT. The chain employs TRBV30 and TRBJ1-5; TRBD1 is a possible D gene (5 bases). CDR1 and CDR2 (germline): GTSNPN, SVGIG (reference sequence). The CDR3 spans 14 residues. V was clipped by 5 bases and J by 1 base, with 12 bases between them.

The rearrangement links TRBV9 to TRBJ1-1; D remains unclear. The germline gives CDR1 SGDLS, CDR2 YYNGEE. The CDR3 has 16 residues. V was cut by 1 base and J by 6 bases, with 19 bases left in between. The CDR3: CASSVPPIPAGAEAFF. The CDR3 DNA is TGTGCCAGCAGCGTACCCCCTATTCCGGCGGGCGCTGAAGCTTTCTTT.

This chain links TRBV4-3 with TRBJ1-2; D possibly corresponds to TRBD1 (6 bases). The length of the CDR3 is 19 residues. V was trimmed by 0 bases and J by 4 bases, leaving 24 bases between them. Germline V gene sequence: CDR1 LGHNA, CDR2 YSLEER. The CDR3 is CASSQDLESVGQGPYGYTF. As DNA, the CDR3 is TGCGCCAGCAGCCAAGATCTAGAATCGGTGGGCCAGGGGCCCTATGGCTACACCTTC.

The chain couples TRBV5-6 to TRBJ1-6; 9 positions agree with TRBD1. Germline V CDR1 and CDR2: SGHDT, YYEEEE. V lost 6 bases and J lost 8; bases outside the gene matches: 6. The CDR3 runs 14 residues. CDR3 in amino acids: CASTTGTGYSPLHF. CDR3 sequence (DNA): TGTGCCAGCACCACCGGGACAGGGTATTCACCCCTCCACTTT.

J is TRBJ1-1 and V is TRBV28; D call uncertain. Trimming pared 2 bases from V and 0 bases from J, leaving 13 bases between. Germline CDR1 is MDHEN and CDR2 is SYDVKM. The CDR3 length is 16 residues. This CDR3 reads CASSLRNSILNTEAFF. The CDR3 DNA is TGTGCCAGCAGTTTACGAAACAGTATTTTGAACACTGAAGCTTTCTTT. The full variable domain, rest sourced from reference TRBV28 and TRBJ1-1, is DVKVTQSSRYLVKRTGEKVFLECVQDMDHENMFWYRQDPGLGLRLIYFSYDVKMKEKGDIPEGYSVSREKKERFSLILESASTNQTSMYLCASSLRNSILNTEAFFGQGTRLTVV.

V is TRBV28 and J is TRBJ1-2; TRBD1 matches 10 bases. Germline V lookup: CDR1 MDHEN, CDR2 SYDVKM. Germline trimming cut 6 bases from V and 4 bases from J; bases unmatched to any gene: 5. This CDR3 spans 14 amino acids. CDR3 residues: CASSSGTGVYGYTF. Here the CDR3 DNA reads TGTGCCAGCAGCTCCGGGACAGGGGTCTATGGCTACACCTTC.

The gene calls are TRBV2 and TRBJ1-2; the match to TRBD1 covers 12 bases. The germline gives CDR1 SNHLY, CDR2 FYNNEI. CDR3 size: 14 residues. V was pared by 8 bases and J by 8 bases, with 9 bases of the junction left unmatched. CDR3 sequence reads: CASGRDRGPEGYTF. In nucleotides, the CDR3 is TGTGCCAGCGGAAGGGACAGGGGGCCGGAAGGCTACACCTTC.

This chain uses TRBV27 with TRBJ2-7; D is unclear. Germline CDR1 MNHEY, CDR2 SMNVEV (reference sequence). The CDR3 extends over 13 amino acids. The V and J ends lost 8 bases and 2 bases respectively, with 13 bases between them. The CDR3 DNA follows: TGTGCCAGCGCCCCCGGGCTAGCCTACGAGCAGTACGTC. Translating it yields CASAPGLAYEQYV.

The sample holds a few counts of this clone. CDR3 sequence: CASTHKNTGELFF. The CDR3 nucleotides read TGTGCCAGTACCCACAAGAACACCGGGGAGCTGTTTTTT. This chain uses TRBV19 with TRBJ2-2; D is unclear. The CDR3 extends over 13 amino acids. Deletions cut 7 bases from V and 1 base from J, with 7 bases between. Germline V gene data show CDR1 as LNHDA and CDR2 as SQIVND (reference sequence).

The chain has TRBV7-2 and TRBJ1-5; the D gene is possibly TRBD1 (5 bases). With 1 base removed from V and 3 bases from J, the gap between germline ends came to 13 bases. Germline CDR1 is SGHTA and CDR2 is FQGNSA. The CDR3 contains 16 residues. CDR3 in DNA: TGTGCCAGCAGCTTAGAGGGGCTTAGTAACAATCAGCCCCAGCATTTT. Translation gives CASSLEGLSNNQPQHF.

As DNA, the CDR3 is TGTGCCAGTAGTATTAAGGCAGGCCCTTATCAGCCCCAGCATTTT. This codes for CASSIKAGPYQPQHF. The chain combines TRBV19 with TRBJ1-5; D unresolved. Between the trimmed V and J ends, which lost 3 bases and 5 bases, there was a span of 14 bases. CDR1 and CDR2 (germline): LNHDA, SQIVND (reference sequence). The CDR3 consists of 15 residues.

This clone was observed once. CDR3 amino acids: CASSTGLAEAKNIQYF. As DNA, the CDR3 is TGTGCCAGCTCAACGGGACTAGCCGAAGCCAAAAACATTCAGTACTTC. J is TRBJ2-4 and V is TRBV18; 9 bases are a match to TRBD2. The CDR3 covers 16 residues. From germline, CDR1 is KGHSH and CDR2 LQKENI. The V segment lost 5 bases and the J segment 0 bases; nucleotides outside the gene matches: 5.

The V and J genes are TRBV6-5 and TRBJ2-1, with D possibly TRBD2 on 5 matching bases. Per germline, CDR1 MNHEY and CDR2 SVGAGI. The CDR3 is 11 residues long. Trimming removed 6 bases from V and 7 bases from J, with 7 bases in between. CDR3 nucleotides: TGTGCCAGCAGCCGGACTAATGAGCAGTTCTTC. Protein product: CASSRTNEQFF.

The chain employs TRBV6-5 and TRBJ2-2; 7 bases are a match to TRBD2. Germline-derived CDR1 and CDR2 are MNHEY and SVGAGI. The CDR3 contains 15 residues. The V and J ends lost 4 bases and 6 bases, in that order; junction bases with no gene match: 8. The CDR3 here is CASSWGGGSAGELFF. In DNA, the CDR3 is TGTGCCAGCAGTTGGGGCGGGGGATCGGCCGGGGAGCTGTTTTTT.